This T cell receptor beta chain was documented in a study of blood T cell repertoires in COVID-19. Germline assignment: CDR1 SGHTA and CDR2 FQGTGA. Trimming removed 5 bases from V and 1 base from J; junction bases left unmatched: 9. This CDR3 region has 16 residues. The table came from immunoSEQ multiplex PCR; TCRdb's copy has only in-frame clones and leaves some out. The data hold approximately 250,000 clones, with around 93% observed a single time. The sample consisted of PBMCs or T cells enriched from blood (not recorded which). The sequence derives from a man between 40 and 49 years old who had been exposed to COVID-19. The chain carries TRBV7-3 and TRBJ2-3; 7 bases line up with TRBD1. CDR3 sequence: CASSPNRGVGTDTQYF. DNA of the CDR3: TGTGCCAGCAGCCCGAACAGGGGTGTGGGCACAGATACGCAGTATTTT. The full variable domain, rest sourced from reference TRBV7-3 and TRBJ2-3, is GAGVSQTPSNKVTEKGKYVELRCDPISGHTALYWYRQSLGQGPEFLIYFQGTGAADDSGLPNDRFFAVRPEGSVSTLKIQRTERGDSAVYLCASSPNRGVGTDTQYFGPGTRLTVL.